A selection of T cell receptor beta chains follows, all from one sample in a study of T-cell memory formation after mild COVID-19. Each CDR3 protein is one row after TCRdb ran MiXCR on the 5' RACE reads. In the table there are approximately 150,000 distinct CDR3 sequences, approximately 14% of which are singletons. The sample comprised PBMCs or a T cell subset sorted from them (not recorded which). Source of these receptors: an adult woman who had mild COVID-19 (a few samples of this study predate the infection). Cell type and time point are not known. Both conserved end residues are part of each CDR3. The D gene is left open where the match is weak. The size entry is marked missing in some rows and otherwise reads once, few, many or a size class.

d_call j_call v_call clone_size cdr3_nt cdr3_aa
NA TRBJ1-6 TRBV6-6 few TGTGCCAGCAGTTACACCCCAGGAGGCAGGGATCGGTCACCCCTCCACTTT CASSYTPGGRDRSPLHF
NA TRBJ2-1 TRBV7-6 many TGTGCCAGCAGCTTTACTTTGCCAGGCGAGCAGTTCTTC CASSFTLPGEQFF
NA TRBJ2-7 TRBV20-1 few TGCAGTGCTACAAGATACTCCTACGAGCAGTACTTC CSATRYSYEQYF
NA TRBJ2-1 TRBV4-3 NA TGCGCCAGCAGCCCAGGACCGCTCACGGACGATGAGCAGTTCTTC CASSPGPLTDDEQFF
NA TRBJ2-7 TRBV5-1 NA TGCGCCAGCAGCTTGAGGTCGGGCGGGACCTACGAGCAGTACTTC CASSLRSGGTYEQYF
NA TRBJ2-2 TRBV7-2 few TGTGCCAGCAGCCCCTTCCCGGGATTCGGGGAGCTGTTTTTT CASSPFPGFGELFF
NA TRBJ2-5 TRBV7-6 NA TGTGCCAGCAGCACCCACAGGGAAGAGACCCAGTACTTC CASSTHREETQYF
NA TRBJ2-5 TRBV21-1 NA TGTGCCAGCTGCCCGGGGGGCCAAGAGACCCAGTACTTC CASCPGGQETQYF
TRBD2 TRBJ2-7 TRBV20-1 NA TGCAGTGCTAGTAGAACTCAGCGGGGCTCCTACGAGCAGTACTTC CSASRTQRGSYEQYF
TRBD2 TRBJ2-1 TRBV5-6 few TGTGCCAGCAGCGTTTGGACTAGCGTTTTACAGGACAATGAGCAGTTCTTC CASSVWTSVLQDNEQFF
TRBD1 TRBJ2-2 TRBV19 few TGTGCCAGTAGAAAGACAGGGGGGTTCACCGGGGAGCTGTTTTTT CASRKTGGFTGELFF
NA TRBJ1-3 TRBV13 NA TGTGCCAGCAGGTACAGGGTGACGGACACCATATATTTT CASRYRVTDTIYF
NA TRBJ2-5 TRBV20-1 few TGCAGTGCTAGAGTTGGCGGGGCCGTCCAAGAGACCCAGTACTTC CSARVGGAVQETQYF